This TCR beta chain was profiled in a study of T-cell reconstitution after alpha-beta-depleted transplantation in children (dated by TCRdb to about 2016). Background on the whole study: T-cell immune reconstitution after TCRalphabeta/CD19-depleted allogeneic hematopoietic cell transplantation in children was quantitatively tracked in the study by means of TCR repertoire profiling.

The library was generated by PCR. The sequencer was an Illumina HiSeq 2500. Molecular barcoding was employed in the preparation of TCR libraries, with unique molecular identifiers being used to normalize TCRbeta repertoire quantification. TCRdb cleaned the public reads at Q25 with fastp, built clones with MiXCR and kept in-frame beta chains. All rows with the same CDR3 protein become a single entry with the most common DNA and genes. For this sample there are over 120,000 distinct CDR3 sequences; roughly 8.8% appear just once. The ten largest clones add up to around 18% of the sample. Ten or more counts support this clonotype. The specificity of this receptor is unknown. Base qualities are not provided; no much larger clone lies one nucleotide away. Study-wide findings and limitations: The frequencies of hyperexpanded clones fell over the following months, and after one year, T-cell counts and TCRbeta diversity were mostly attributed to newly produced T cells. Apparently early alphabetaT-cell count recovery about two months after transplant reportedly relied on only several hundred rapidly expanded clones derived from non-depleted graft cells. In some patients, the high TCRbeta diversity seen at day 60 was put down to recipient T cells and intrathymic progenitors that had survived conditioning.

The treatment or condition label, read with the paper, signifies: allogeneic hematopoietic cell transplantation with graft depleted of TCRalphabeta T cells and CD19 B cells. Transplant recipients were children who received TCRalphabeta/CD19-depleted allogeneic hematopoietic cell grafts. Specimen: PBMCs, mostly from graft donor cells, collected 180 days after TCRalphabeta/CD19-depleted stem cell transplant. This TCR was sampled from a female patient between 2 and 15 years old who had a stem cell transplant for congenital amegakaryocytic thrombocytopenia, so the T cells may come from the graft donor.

For the CDR3, the sequence is CASRRTTGTEAFF. The sequenced DNA is TGTGCCAGCAGGAGGACAACTGGCACTGAAGCTTTCTTT. Recombination linked TRBV6-2 or TRBV6-3 to TRBJ1-1; TRBD1 could be the D gene, as 5 bases match. As encoded in the germline V gene, CDR1 is MNHEY while CDR2 is SVGEGT. The CDR3, cysteine through phenylalanine, is 13 amino acids long. Only the CDR3 region is kept as DNA, spanning 39 bases read in frame from base 1. Trimming at the junction amounts to 6 bases on V and 4 bases on J, and the germline ends lie 12 bases apart.